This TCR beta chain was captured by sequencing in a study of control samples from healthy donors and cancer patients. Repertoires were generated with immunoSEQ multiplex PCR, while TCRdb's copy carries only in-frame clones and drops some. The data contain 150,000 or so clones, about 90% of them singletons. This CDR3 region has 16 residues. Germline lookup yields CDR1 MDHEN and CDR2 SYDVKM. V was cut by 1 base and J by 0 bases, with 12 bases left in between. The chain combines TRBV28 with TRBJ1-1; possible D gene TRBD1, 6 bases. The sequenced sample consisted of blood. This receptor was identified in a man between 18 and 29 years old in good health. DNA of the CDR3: TGTGCCAGCAGTTTATCCCCTGGACAGTTGAACACTGAAGCTTTCTTT. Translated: CASSLSPGQLNTEAFF. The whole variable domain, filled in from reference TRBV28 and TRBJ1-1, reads DVKVTQSSRYLVKRTGEKVFLECVQDMDHENMFWYRQDPGLGLRLIYFSYDVKMKEKGDIPEGYSVSREKKERFSLILESASTNQTSMYLCASSLSPGQLNTEAFFGQGTRLTVV.